Presented here are 24 T cell receptor beta chains from one specimen sequenced in a study of blood T cell repertoires in COVID-19. The data were produced by immunoSEQ multiplex PCR, yet TCRdb's version contains in-frame clones alone and is incomplete. The top ten clones hold about 10% of a sample with about 370,000 clones, 80% to 90% of them seen once. Sequenced sample: peripheral blood. The receptors stem from a woman in her twenties or thirties with COVID-19, enrolled during active disease.

The V and J genes are TRBV25-1 and TRBJ1-1, with no clear D. V was cut by 6 bases and J by 0 bases, with 8 bases left in between. CDR3 length: 13 residues. The germline gives CDR1 MGHDK, CDR2 SYGVNS. The chain's CDR3 is CASRHTVNTEAFF. The CDR3 DNA reads as TGTGCCAGCAGGCACACAGTGAACACTGAAGCTTTCTTT.

Of note for this clone: The sample contains more than one DNA sequence encoding this CDR3. The chain couples TRBV6-1 to TRBJ2-7, with 9 bases matching TRBD1. The CDR3 loop spans 14 amino acids. From germline, CDR1 is MNHNS and CDR2 SASEGT. V gave up 3 bases and J gave up 3 bases; unmatched junction bases: 3. The CDR3 DNA is TGTGCCAGCAGTGAGGTGGGACAGGGCTACGAGCAGTACTTC. Its protein product is CASSEVGQGYEQYF.

V gene TRBV28 combines with J gene TRBJ2-7, with D uncertain. Trimming shortened V by 5 bases and J by 5 bases, and 19 bases separated the two germline ends. The CDR3 is 15 amino acids. Germline V CDR1 and CDR2: MDHEN, SYDVKM. CDR3 residues: CASSPIGEIGNEQYF. The DNA for the CDR3 is TGTGCCAGCAGTCCCATAGGAGAGATAGGCAACGAGCAGTACTTC. Full variable domain (rest looked up from reference TRBV28 and TRBJ2-7): DVKVTQSSRYLVKRTGEKVFLECVQDMDHENMFWYRQDPGLGLRLIYFSYDVKMKEKGDIPEGYSVSREKKERFSLILESASTNQTSMYLCASSPIGEIGNEQYFGPGTRLTVT.

CDR3 residues: CASSLPRSSYEQYF. The CDR3, as DNA: TGTGCCAGCAGCTTGCCCAGGTCCTCCTACGAGCAGTACTTC. V gene TRBV5-5 combines with J gene TRBJ2-7; D gene unclear. The CDR3 is made up of 14 amino acids. Trimming removed 1 base at V and 0 bases at J, with 8 bases between. The germline CDR1 and CDR2 sequences are SGHKS and YYEKEE (reference sequence).

V is TRBV6-5 and J is TRBJ2-7; a possible D gene is TRBD2 (6 bases). CDR3 length: 14 amino acids. Trimming shortened V by 6 bases and J by 2 bases, and 14 bases separated the two germline ends. Germline V lookup: CDR1 MNHEY, CDR2 SVGAGI. The CDR3 is CASRRASAAYEQYF. CDR3 DNA: TGTGCCAGCAGGAGAGCTAGCGCAGCCTACGAGCAGTACTTC.

This clone was counted once. The J gene is TRBJ2-1, the V gene TRBV6-6, with 8 bases fitting TRBD1. The J segment lost 7 bases and the V segment lost 5 bases, leaving 16 bases of the junction unmatched. The CDR3 has 17 amino acids. Germline CDR1 and CDR2: MNHNY and SVGAGI (reference sequence). The CDR3 bases are TGTGCCAGCAGTCCCCGCAGGGGGCAGGTCCTTGGGAATGAGCAGTTCTTC. Translated: CASSPRRGQVLGNEQFF.

The chain is built from TRBV2 and TRBJ2-1, with D possibly matching TRBD1 (6 bases). Looked up from germline, CDR1 is SNHLY and CDR2 is FYNNEI. Trimming removed 8 bases from V and 7 bases from J, with 15 bases in between. This CDR3 comprises 13 residues. The CDR3 loop is CASGPGAANEQFF. The DNA of the CDR3 is TGTGCCAGCGGGCCAGGGGCTGCGAATGAGCAGTTCTTC.

CDR3 in amino acids: CAWSRVSSYNEQFF. CDR3 coding DNA: TGTGCCTGGAGTCGGGTTAGCTCCTACAATGAGCAGTTCTTC. The chain carries TRBV30 and TRBJ2-1, with D uncertain. Germline CDR1 reads GTSNPN; CDR2 reads SVGIG (reference sequence). This CDR3 is 14 amino acids long. V gave up 2 bases and J gave up 0 bases, with 8 bases separating them.

The chain recombines TRBV21-1 with TRBJ2-7; whether TRBD1, the table's D call, matches the DNA was not checked. TRBV21-1 corresponds to a pseudogene. The CDR3 is 16 residues long. The DNA for the CDR3 is TGTGCCAGCAGCGCCACCCGGGACAGGGAGGGGGACGAGCAGTACTTC. Protein: CASSATRDREGDEQYF.

The chain is built from TRBV9 and TRBJ1-3; D gene unclear. Trimming took off 0 bases at V and 4 bases at J, with 11 bases between the two ends. The CDR3 spans 15 residues. CDR1 and CDR2 (germline): SGDLS, YYNGEE. The CDR3 is CASSVGFSPGNTIYF. The DNA of the CDR3 is TGTGCCAGCAGCGTAGGGTTCAGTCCCGGAAACACCATATATTTT.

The V gene is TRBV28, the J gene TRBJ2-5; perhaps TRBD1 as D (5 bases). CDR1 is MDHEN and CDR2 is SYDVKM in the germline V gene. This CDR3 comprises 15 residues. Trimming left V 5 bases short and J 4 bases short, with 17 bases between. The CDR3 protein is CASSPRIGAGETQYF. CDR3 DNA: TGTGCCAGCAGTCCCCGGATAGGGGCAGGAGAGACCCAGTACTTC. The variable domain in full, with the rest retrieved from reference TRBV28 and TRBJ2-5, is DVKVTQSSRYLVKRTGEKVFLECVQDMDHENMFWYRQDPGLGLRLIYFSYDVKMKEKGDIPEGYSVSREKKERFSLILESASTNQTSMYLCASSPRIGAGETQYFGPGTRLLVL.

The CDR3: CASSLLASSPGNTIYF. CDR3 DNA: TGTGCCAGCAGCTTACTTGCGTCTAGCCCTGGAAACACCATATATTTT. The chain combines TRBV7-2 with TRBJ1-3; no clear D. V was shortened by 2 bases and J by 2 bases, with 13 bases between the two germline ends. CDR3 length: 16 amino acids. The germline V gene has CDR1 SGHTA and CDR2 FQGNSA. Full variable domain (missing parts from reference TRBV7-2 and TRBJ1-3): GAGVSQSPSNKVTEKGKDVELRCDPISGHTALYWYRQSLGQGLEFLIYFQGNSAPDKSGLPSDRFSAERTGGSVSTLTIQRTQQEDSAVYLCASSLLASSPGNTIYFGEGSWLTVV.

The chain carries TRBV11-2 and TRBJ1-1; TRBD1 is a possible D gene (6 bases). V lost 0 bases to trimming and J lost 7 bases, with 9 bases between them. CDR1 and CDR2 (germline): SGHAT, FQNNGV. This CDR3 has 13 amino acids. CDR3 bases: TGTGCCAGCAGCTTAGAGACGACAGGTGAAGCTTTCTTT. Its protein is CASSLETTGEAFF. The full variable domain, in which reference TRBV11-2 and TRBJ1-1 provide the parts outside the CDR3, is EAGVAQSPRYKIIEKRQSVAFWCNPISGHATLYWYQQILGQGPKLLIQFQNNGVVDDSQLPKDRFSAERLKGVDSTLKIQPAKLEDSAVYLCASSLETTGEAFFGQGTRLTVV.

The chain links TRBV5-8 to TRBJ2-1; tentative D call: TRBD1 (7 bases). There are 16 residues in the CDR3. Germline V gene data show CDR1 as SGHTS and CDR2 as YDEGEE. Deletions cut 2 bases from V and 2 bases from J, with 14 bases between. The CDR3 is CASSFSRDSPYNEQFF. In nucleotides, the CDR3 is TGTGCCAGCAGCTTTTCGCGGGACAGCCCCTACAATGAGCAGTTCTTC.

The chain couples TRBV5-1 to TRBJ2-7, with 7 bases fitting TRBD2. Germline CDR1 is SGHRS and CDR2 is YFSETQ. The CDR3 has 15 amino acids. Trimming took 3 bases from V and 6 from J; bases not matched to a gene: 12. DNA of the CDR3: TGCGCCAGCAGCTGGGACGGAGGTACGGGGGGCGAGCAGTACTTC. Translation gives CASSWDGGTGGEQYF.

The rearrangement uses TRBV19 and TRBJ2-7, with TRBD2 matching over 8 bases. V lost 10 bases to trimming and J lost 0 bases; unmatched junction nucleotides: 11. Germline CDR1 LNHDA, CDR2 SQIVND (reference sequence). This CDR3 spans 15 amino acids. CDR3 residues: CATAGGAGRSYEQYF. The CDR3 DNA reads TGTGCCACCGCCGGGGGGGCGGGCCGCTCCTACGAGCAGTACTTC.

The sample holds one count of this clone. The CDR3 sequence is CASTRQGSTSYNEQFF. CDR3 nucleotides: TGCGCCAGCACCCGACAGGGGAGTACCTCCTACAATGAGCAGTTCTTC. The J gene is TRBJ2-1, the V gene TRBV5-1; 8 bases line up with TRBD1. Germline CDR1 and CDR2: SGHRS and YFSETQ. The V segment lost 6 bases and the J segment 0 bases; nucleotides outside the gene matches: 8. The CDR3 has 16 residues.

The chain recombines TRBV24-1 with TRBJ2-2; D uncertain. Germline V gives CDR1 KGHDR, CDR2 SFDVKD. The CDR3 totals 14 residues. Trimming removed 0 bases from V and 3 bases from J, with 4 bases in between. In nucleotides, the CDR3 is TGTGCCACCAGTGATTTGCTAGACACCGGGGAGCTGTTTTTT. It specifies CATSDLLDTGELFF.

V usage is TRBV6-2 or TRBV6-3 and J usage is TRBJ2-7, with 7 bases lining up with TRBD2. Germline CDR1 and CDR2: MNHEY and SVGEGT. J gave up 3 bases and V 4 bases, and 3 bases lay outside the gene matches. The CDR3 runs to 13 residues. The CDR3 reads CASSWTGGYEQYF. The CDR3 nucleotides are TGTGCCAGCAGTTGGACGGGGGGCTACGAGCAGTACTTC.

There are a few counts of this clone. The chain is built from TRBV28 and TRBJ1-5; possible D gene TRBD1, 6 bases. CDR1 and CDR2 (germline): MDHEN, SYDVKM. Trimming pared 4 bases from V and 4 bases from J, leaving 11 bases between. CDR3 length: 14 amino acids. CDR3 protein: CASSSGEGNQPQHF. CDR3 sequence (DNA): TGTGCCAGCAGTTCAGGGGAGGGGAATCAGCCCCAGCATTTT.

The V gene is TRBV15, the J gene TRBJ2-3; 9 bases fit TRBD2. Germline-derived CDR1 and CDR2 are LNHNV and YYDKDF (reference sequence). The V and J ends lost 5 bases and 3 bases, in that order; junction bases with no gene match: 6. This CDR3 region has 15 residues. The CDR3 region is CATSHLTSGTDTQYF. CDR3 bases: TGTGCCACCAGCCACTTGACTAGCGGTACAGATACGCAGTATTTT.

This clone showed up just once. The CDR3 DNA follows: TGTGCCACCAGCGGACCCGAGGGGGCCACCACAGATACGCAGTATTTT. It translates to CATSGPEGATTDTQYF. The chain uses TRBV15 and TRBJ2-3; 7 bases align to TRBD1. From germline, CDR1 is LNHNV and CDR2 YYDKDF (reference sequence). The length of the CDR3 is 16 residues. J was trimmed by 2 bases and V by 5 bases; bases with no gene match: 10.

This sequence joins TRBV21-1 and TRBJ2-7; the D call TRBD1 from the table was never checked on the DNA. TRBV21-1 is noted as a pseudogene. This CDR3 region has 17 residues. In nucleotides, the CDR3 is TGTGCCAGCAGCCTCCGGGACAGGGCTGAAAGCTCCTACGAGCAGTACTTC. This translates into CASSLRDRAESSYEQYF.

The chain uses TRBV10-3 and TRBJ2-5; D possibly corresponds to TRBD1 (7 bases). With 0 bases removed from V and 7 bases from J, the gap between germline ends came to 15 bases. Germline assignment: CDR1 ENHRY and CDR2 SYGVKD. The CDR3 runs 15 residues. CDR3 DNA sequence: TGTGCCATCAGTGAGTCGGGCAGGGGGGATATGACCCAGTACTTC. Translation: CAISESGRGDMTQYF.